This TCR beta chain was sequenced for a study of blood T cell repertoires in COVID-19. Trimming took off 0 bases at V and 1 base at J, with 4 bases between the two ends. This CDR3 is 13 amino acids long. Germline values: CDR1 SGDLS, CDR2 YYNGEE. Assay: immunoSEQ multiplex PCR; the TCRdb copy retains only in-frame clones and omits some. Among about 130,000 clones listed, 80% to 85% were seen once. Sequencing was done on a sample of peripheral blood. This chain links TRBV9 with TRBJ1-1; D is uncertain. The origin of this receptor is a woman between 45 and 60 years old with acute or convalescent COVID-19. DNA of the CDR3: TGTGCCAGCAGCGTAGACTGGAACACTGAAGCTTTCTTT. It specifies CASSVDWNTEAFF.